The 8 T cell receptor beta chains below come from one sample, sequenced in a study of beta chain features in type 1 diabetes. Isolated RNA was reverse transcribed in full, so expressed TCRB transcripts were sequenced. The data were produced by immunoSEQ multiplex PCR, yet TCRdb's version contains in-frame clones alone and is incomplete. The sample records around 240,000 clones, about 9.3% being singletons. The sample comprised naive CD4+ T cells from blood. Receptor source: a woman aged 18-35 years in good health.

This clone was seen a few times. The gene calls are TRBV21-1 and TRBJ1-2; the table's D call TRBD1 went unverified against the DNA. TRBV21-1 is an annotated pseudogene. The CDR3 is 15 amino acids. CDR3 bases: TGTGCCAGCAGCAAACCCCGGGACAGGGTCTATGGCTACACCTTC. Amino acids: CASSKPRDRVYGYTF.

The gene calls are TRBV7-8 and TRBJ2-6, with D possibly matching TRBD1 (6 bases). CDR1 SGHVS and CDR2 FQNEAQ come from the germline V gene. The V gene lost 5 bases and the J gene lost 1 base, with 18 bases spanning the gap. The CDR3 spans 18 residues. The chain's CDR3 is CASSPRTVARSGANVLTF. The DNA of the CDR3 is TGTGCCAGCAGCCCACGGACAGTTGCGAGGTCTGGGGCCAACGTCCTGACTTTC.

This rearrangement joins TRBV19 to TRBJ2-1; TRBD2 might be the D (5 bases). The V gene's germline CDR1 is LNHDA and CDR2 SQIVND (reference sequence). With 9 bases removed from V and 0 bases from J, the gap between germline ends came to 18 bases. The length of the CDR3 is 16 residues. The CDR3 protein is CASNFGIGSSYNEQFF. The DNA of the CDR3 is TGTGCCAGCAATTTCGGAATTGGGAGCTCCTACAATGAGCAGTTCTTC.

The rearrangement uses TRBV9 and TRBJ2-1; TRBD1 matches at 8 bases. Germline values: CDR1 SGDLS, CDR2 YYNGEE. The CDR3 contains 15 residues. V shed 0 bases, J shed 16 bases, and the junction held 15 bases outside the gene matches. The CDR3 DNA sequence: TGTGCCAGCAGCGTAGATGGGGTAGGGGACAGGCCCAATTTCTTC. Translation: CASSVDGVGDRPNFF.

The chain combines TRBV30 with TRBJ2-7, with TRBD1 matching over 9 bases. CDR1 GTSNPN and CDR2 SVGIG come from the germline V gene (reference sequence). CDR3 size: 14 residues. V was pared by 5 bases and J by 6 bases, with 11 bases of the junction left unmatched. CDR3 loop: CAWGQGLVSTEQYF. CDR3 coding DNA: TGTGCCTGGGGACAGGGGCTGGTGTCGACCGAGCAGTACTTC. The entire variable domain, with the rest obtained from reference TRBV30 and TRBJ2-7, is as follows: SQTIHQWPATLVQPVGSPLSLECTVEGTSNPNLYWYRQAAGRGLQLLFYSVGIGQISSEVPQNLSASRPQDRQFILSSKKLLLSDSGFYLCAWGQGLVSTEQYFGPGTRLTVT.

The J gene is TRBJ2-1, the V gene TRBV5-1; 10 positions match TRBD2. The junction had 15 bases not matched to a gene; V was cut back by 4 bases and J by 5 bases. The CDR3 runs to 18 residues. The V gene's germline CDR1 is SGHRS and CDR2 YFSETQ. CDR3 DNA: TGCGCCAGCAGCCGAATTAGCGGGGGGCTCCCAGGCCACAATGAGCAGTTCTTC. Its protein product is CASSRISGGLPGHNEQFF.

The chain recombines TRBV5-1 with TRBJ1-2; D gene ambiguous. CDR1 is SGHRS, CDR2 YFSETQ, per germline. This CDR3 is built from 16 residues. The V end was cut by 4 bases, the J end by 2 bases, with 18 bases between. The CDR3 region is CASSPPPNAGNYGYTF. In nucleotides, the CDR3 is TGCGCCAGCAGCCCCCCTCCTAACGCGGGGAACTATGGCTACACCTTC.

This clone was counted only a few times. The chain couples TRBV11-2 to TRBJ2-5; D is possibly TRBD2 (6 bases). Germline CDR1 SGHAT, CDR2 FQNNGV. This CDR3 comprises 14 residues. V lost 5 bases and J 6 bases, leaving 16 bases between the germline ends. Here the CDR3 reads CASSPFVGRQTQYF. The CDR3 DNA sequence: TGTGCCAGCAGCCCGTTCGTCGGGAGACAGACCCAGTACTTC. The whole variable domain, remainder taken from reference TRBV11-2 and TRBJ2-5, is EAGVAQSPRYKIIEKRQSVAFWCNPISGHATLYWYQQILGQGPKLLIQFQNNGVVDDSQLPKDRFSAERLKGVDSTLKIQPAKLEDSAVYLCASSPFVGRQTQYFGPGTRLLVL.